The TCR beta chain under discussion was sequenced for a study of T cell responses to AZD1222 COVID-19 vaccine. Background on the study: Analyses pooled second doses at about 4 or about 12 weeks.

Broader study findings: Only after the peak T cell response were repertoires sampled. Spike-wide vaccine-associated CD4 TCRs dominated at 160-218 and 743-854. Donors were mostly white British, more females; clonal diversity possibly underestimated.

About this clone itself: No antigen is known for it.

There are 16 residues in the CDR3. Trimming took off 3 bases at V and 2 bases at J, with 15 bases between the two ends. Germline CDR1 and CDR2: SGDLS and YYNGEE. TCRdb's table, derived via immunoSEQ multiplex PCR, lists solely in-frame clones and lacks some. The table shows 90,000 to 130,000 clones, with approximately 85% occurring only once. The sequence came from an adult in good health. Source: peripheral blood, taken on day 0 of AZD1222 vaccination. This rearrangement joins TRBV9 to TRBJ2-4; D possibly corresponds to TRBD2 (6 bases). The CDR3 loop is CASSEGGGNTKNIQYF. As DNA, the CDR3 is TGTGCCAGCAGCGAGGGTGGGGGGAACACCAAAAACATTCAGTACTTC.